The rows below give T cell receptor beta chains drawn from one sample of a study of OX40 agonist ivuxolimab in advanced cancers. Repertoires were generated with immunoSEQ multiplex PCR, while TCRdb's copy carries only in-frame clones and drops some. This table has 45,000 to 55,000 clones, around 88% appearing once. The sample was CD4+ or CD8+ T cells sorted from blood, taken in a trial of the OX40 agonist ivuxolimab. Receptor source: an adult with an advanced solid tumor such as melanoma, head and neck, liver or kidney cancer. Each CDR3 is given with its conserved first and last residue. The D gene is left open where the match is weak. Some rows mark clone size as missing; the rest say once, few, many or name a class of expanded clone.

cdr3_aa cdr3_nt clone_size d_call j_call v_call
CASREPGQGTYEQYF TGTGCCAGCAGGGAACCGGGACAGGGGACCTACGAGCAGTACTTC - TRBD1 TRBJ2-7 TRBV6-5
CASGPGQGVVGYTF TGTGCCAGCGGTCCGGGACAGGGGGTGGTCGGCTACACCTTC - TRBD1 TRBJ1-2 TRBV27
CASSQEGSGSIAYEQYF TGCGCCAGCAGCCAAGAGGGTAGCGGGAGTATCGCCTACGAGCAGTACTTC - TRBD2 TRBJ2-7 TRBV4-1
CSASGGDEKLFF TGCAGCGCCAGTGGGGGGGATGAAAAACTGTTTTTT - - TRBJ1-4 TRBV29-1
CASSPGQGAIYEQYF TGTGCCAGTAGTCCCGGACAGGGGGCCATCTACGAGCAGTACTTC - TRBD1 TRBJ2-7 TRBV19
CASSLAPFHSDTEAFF TGTGCCAGCAGCTTAGCCCCATTCCACTCAGACACTGAAGCTTTCTTT once - TRBJ1-1 TRBV11-1
CASSLGGTLGNQPQHF TGCGCCAGCAGCTTGGGTGGCACCCTCGGCAATCAGCCCCAGCATTTT - - TRBJ1-5 TRBV5-1
CASSPERADTQYF TGCGCCAGCAGCCCCGAGAGGGCAGATACGCAGTATTTT few - TRBJ2-3 TRBV5-1
CASSTTRGGSFYNEQFF TGTGCCAGTAGTACCACACGGGGCGGGAGTTTCTACAATGAGCAGTTCTTC - TRBD2 TRBJ2-1 TRBV19
CASSFSGTSTDTQYF TGTGCCAGCAGCTTTAGCGGGACTAGCACAGATACGCAGTATTTT - TRBD2 TRBJ2-3 TRBV9
CASSIGGRNTEAFF TGTGCCAGTAGTATCGGGGGACGGAACACTGAAGCTTTCTTT - - TRBJ1-1 TRBV19